The subject of this entry is one T cell receptor (beta chain). The target antigen is unknown. CDR1 SGHRS and CDR2 YFSETQ come from the germline V gene. There are 13 residues in the CDR3. J was trimmed by 8 bases and V by 0 bases; bases with no gene match: 2. The repertoire was sequenced with immunoSEQ multiplex PCR; TCRdb's copy has only in-frame clones and lacks some. This sample carries about 110,000 clones, about 92% of them seen once, and the ten largest clones take 0.9% to 1.5%. The data were obtained in a study of graft-versus-host responses after intestinal transplantation. Study-level results: GvH clones occurred in recipient marrow; some first appeared in ileum or blood.

The input for sequencing was unstimulated CD8+ T cells sorted from spleen or lymph node cells, taken before transplant. The receptor comes from a human donor who was the organ donor for an intestinal transplant. V usage is TRBV5-1 and J usage is TRBJ2-1; TRBD2 matches 7 bases. The CDR3, as DNA: TGCGCCAGCAGCTTGGCGGGAGGCCATGAGCAGTTCTTC. Its protein product is CASSLAGGHEQFF.